These 2 T cell receptor beta chains were all obtained from the same sample, sequenced in a study of blood T cell repertoires in COVID-19. The assay was immunoSEQ multiplex PCR, and TCRdb's table has in-frame clones only and misses some. The sample lists around 100,000 clones; approximately 93% were seen once. The sequenced sample consisted of peripheral blood. The receptors come from a man aged 50 to 60 with active COVID-19.

The chain employs TRBV12-3 or TRBV12-4 and TRBJ2-3; TRBD1 is a possible D gene (5 bases). Trimming took off 4 bases at V and 11 bases at J, with 10 bases between the two ends. The length of the CDR3 is 11 residues. CDR3 amino acids: CASSSGKGQYF. The CDR3 DNA reads as TGTGCCAGCAGTTCAGGGAAAGGGCAGTATTTT.

Here the CDR3 reads CASSSDRWDDEKLFF. The CDR3 coding sequence is TGTGCCAGCAGTAGCGACAGGTGGGACGATGAAAAACTGTTTTTT. V is TRBV6-5 and J is TRBJ1-4; TRBD1 is a possible D gene (6 bases). Between the trimmed V and J ends, which lost 5 bases and 6 bases, there was a span of 16 bases. This CDR3 is 15 amino acids long. Germline V CDR1 and CDR2: MNHEY, SVGAGI.